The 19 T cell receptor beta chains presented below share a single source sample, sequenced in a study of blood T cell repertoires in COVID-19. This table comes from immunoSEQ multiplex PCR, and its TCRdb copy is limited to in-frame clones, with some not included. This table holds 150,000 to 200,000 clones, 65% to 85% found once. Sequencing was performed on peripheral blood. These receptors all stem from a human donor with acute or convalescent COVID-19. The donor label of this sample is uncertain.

Written as DNA, the CDR3 is TGTGCCAGCACCTACCCTCTTAGCGGGAGGGCCTACAATGAGCAGTTCTTC. The encoded protein is CASTYPLSGRAYNEQFF. The chain has TRBV2 and TRBJ2-1, with 11 bases lining up with TRBD2. Unmatched junction bases numbered 10, after V lost 7 bases and J lost 2 bases. The CDR3 is 17 amino acids. Per germline, CDR1 SNHLY and CDR2 FYNNEI.

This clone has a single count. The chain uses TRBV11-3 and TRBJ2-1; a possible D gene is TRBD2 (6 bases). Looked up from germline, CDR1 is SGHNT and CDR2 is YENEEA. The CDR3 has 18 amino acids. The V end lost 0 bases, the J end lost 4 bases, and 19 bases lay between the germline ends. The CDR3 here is CASSLDSAGRSGYNEQFF. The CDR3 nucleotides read TGTGCCAGCAGCTTAGATTCTGCCGGGAGAAGCGGTTACAATGAGCAGTTCTTC. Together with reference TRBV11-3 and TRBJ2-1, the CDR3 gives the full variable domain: EAGVVQSPRYKIIEKKQPVAFWCNPISGHNTLYWYLQNLGQGPELLIRYENEEAVDDSQLPKDRFSAERLKGVDSTLKIQPAELGDSAVYLCASSLDSAGRSGYNEQFFGPGTRLTVL.

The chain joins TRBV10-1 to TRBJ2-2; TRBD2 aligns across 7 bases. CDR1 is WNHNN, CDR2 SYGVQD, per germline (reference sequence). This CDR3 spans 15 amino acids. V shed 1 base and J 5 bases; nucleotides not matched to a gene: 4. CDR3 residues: CASSEWGGATGELFF. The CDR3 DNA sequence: TGCGCCAGCAGTGAGTGGGGGGGAGCGACCGGGGAGCTGTTTTTT.

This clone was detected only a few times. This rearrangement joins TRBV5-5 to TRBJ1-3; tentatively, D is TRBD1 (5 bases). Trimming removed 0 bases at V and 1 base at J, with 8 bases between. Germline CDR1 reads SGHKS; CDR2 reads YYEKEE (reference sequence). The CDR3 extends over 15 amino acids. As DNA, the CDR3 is TGTGCCAGCAGCTTGGCGGGGGAGTCTGGAAACACCATATATTTT. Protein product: CASSLAGESGNTIYF. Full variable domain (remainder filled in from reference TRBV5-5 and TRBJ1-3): DAGVTQSPTHLIKTRGQQVTLRCSPISGHKSVSWYQQVLGQGPQFIFQYYEKEERGRGNFPDRFSARQFPNYSSELNVNALLLGDSALYLCASSLAGESGNTIYFGEGSWLTVV.

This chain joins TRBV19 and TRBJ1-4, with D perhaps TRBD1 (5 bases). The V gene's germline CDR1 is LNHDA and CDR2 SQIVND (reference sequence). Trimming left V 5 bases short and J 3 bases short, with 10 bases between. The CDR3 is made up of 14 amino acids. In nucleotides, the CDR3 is TGTGCCAGTAGTCGCGGGGCGGCTAATGAAAAACTGTTTTTT. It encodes CASSRGAANEKLFF.

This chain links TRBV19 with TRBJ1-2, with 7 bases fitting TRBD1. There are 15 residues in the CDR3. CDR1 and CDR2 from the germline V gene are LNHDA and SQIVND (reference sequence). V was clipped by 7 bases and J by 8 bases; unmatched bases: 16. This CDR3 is CASTLVNRGREGYTF. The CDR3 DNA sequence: TGTGCCAGTACCCTCGTGAACAGGGGTCGGGAAGGCTACACCTTC. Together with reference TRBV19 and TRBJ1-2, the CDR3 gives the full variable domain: DGGITQSPKYLFRKEGQNVTLSCEQNLNHDAMYWYRQDPGQGLRLIYYSQIVNDFQKGDIAEGYSVSREKKESFPLTVTSAQKNPTAFYLCASTLVNRGREGYTFGSGTRLTVV.

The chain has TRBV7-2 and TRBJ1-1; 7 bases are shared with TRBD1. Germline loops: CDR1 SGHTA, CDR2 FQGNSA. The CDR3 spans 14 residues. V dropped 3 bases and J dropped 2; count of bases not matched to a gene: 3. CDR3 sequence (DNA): TGTGCCAGCAGCTTCGGGACAGCCAACACTGAAGCTTTCTTT. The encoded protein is CASSFGTANTEAFF.

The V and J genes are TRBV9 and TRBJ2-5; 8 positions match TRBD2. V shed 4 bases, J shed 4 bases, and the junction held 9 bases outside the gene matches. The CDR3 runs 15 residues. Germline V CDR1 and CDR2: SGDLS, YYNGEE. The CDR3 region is CASSSEREPAETQYF. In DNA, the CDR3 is TGTGCCAGCAGCTCAGAGCGGGAGCCGGCAGAGACCCAGTACTTC.

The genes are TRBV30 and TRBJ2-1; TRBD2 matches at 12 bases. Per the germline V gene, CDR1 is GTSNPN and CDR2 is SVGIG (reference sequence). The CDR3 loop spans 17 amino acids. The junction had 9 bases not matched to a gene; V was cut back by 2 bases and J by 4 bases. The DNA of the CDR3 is TGTGCCTGGAGTCCGACTAGCGGGGGACGACCTTACAATGAGCAGTTCTTC. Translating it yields CAWSPTSGGRPYNEQFF.

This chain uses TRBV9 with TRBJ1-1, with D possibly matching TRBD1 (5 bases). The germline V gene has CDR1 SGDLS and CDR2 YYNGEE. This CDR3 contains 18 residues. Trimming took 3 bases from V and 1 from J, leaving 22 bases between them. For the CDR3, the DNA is TGTGCCAGCAGCGGCCCATTGACTGGGGGGTGGAGGAACACTGAAGCTTTCTTT. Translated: CASSGPLTGGWRNTEAFF.

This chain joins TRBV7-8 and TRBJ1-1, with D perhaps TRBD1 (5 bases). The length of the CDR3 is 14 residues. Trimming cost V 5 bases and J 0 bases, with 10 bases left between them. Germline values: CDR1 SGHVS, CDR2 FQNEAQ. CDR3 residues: CASSRGQVNTEAFF. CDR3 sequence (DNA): TGTGCCAGCAGCCGAGGACAAGTGAACACTGAAGCTTTCTTT.

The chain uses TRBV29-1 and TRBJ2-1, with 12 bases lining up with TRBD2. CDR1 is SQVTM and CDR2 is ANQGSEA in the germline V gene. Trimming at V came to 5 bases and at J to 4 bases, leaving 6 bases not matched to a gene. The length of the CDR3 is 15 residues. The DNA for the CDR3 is TGCAGCGTTCCAAGGGGGACTAGCGGGTACAATGAGCAGTTCTTC. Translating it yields CSVPRGTSGYNEQFF.

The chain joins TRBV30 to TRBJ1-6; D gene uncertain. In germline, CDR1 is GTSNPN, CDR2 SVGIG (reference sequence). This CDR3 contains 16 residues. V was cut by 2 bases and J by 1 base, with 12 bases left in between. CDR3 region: CAWSPLRVSYNSPLHF. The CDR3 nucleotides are TGTGCCTGGAGTCCCCTAAGAGTTTCCTATAATTCACCCCTCCACTTT.

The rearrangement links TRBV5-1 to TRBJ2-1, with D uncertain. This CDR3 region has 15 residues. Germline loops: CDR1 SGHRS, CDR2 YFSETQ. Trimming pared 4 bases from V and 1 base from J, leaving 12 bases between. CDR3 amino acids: CASSDPLGSYNEQFF. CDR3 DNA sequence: TGCGCCAGCAGCGATCCGCTAGGATCCTACAATGAGCAGTTCTTC.

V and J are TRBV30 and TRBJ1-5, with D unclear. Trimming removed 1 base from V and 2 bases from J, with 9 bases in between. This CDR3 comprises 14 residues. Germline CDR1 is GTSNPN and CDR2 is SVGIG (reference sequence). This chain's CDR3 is CAWSGGIGNQPQHF. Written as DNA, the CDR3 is TGTGCCTGGAGTGGAGGGATTGGCAATCAGCCCCAGCATTTT.

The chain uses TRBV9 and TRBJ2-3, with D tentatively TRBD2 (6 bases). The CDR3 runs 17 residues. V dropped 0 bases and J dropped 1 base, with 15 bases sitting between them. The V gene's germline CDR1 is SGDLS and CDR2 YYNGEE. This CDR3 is CASSVGGVRDGTDTQYF. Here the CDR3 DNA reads TGTGCCAGCAGCGTAGGAGGAGTGCGGGATGGCACAGATACGCAGTATTTT. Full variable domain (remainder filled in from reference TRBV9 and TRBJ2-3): DSGVTQTPKHLITATGQRVTLRCSPRSGDLSVYWYQQSLDQGLQFLIQYYNGEERAKGNILERFSAQQFPDLHSELNLSSLELGDSALYFCASSVGGVRDGTDTQYFGPGTRLTVL.

CDR3 residues: CASSPRTGGTSYNEQFF. Written as DNA, the CDR3 is TGTGCCAGCTCACCACGGACAGGGGGGACTTCCTACAATGAGCAGTTCTTC. V and J are TRBV18 and TRBJ2-1, with 10 bases aligning to TRBD1. V dropped 1 base and J dropped 1; count of bases not matched to a gene: 4. This CDR3 comprises 17 residues. Looked up from germline, CDR1 is KGHSH and CDR2 is LQKENI.

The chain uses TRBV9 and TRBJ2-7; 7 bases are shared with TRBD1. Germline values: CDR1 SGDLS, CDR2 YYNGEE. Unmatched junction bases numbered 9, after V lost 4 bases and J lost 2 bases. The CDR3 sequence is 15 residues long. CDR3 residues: CASSPSPGTAYEQYF. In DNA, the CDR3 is TGTGCCAGCAGCCCCTCACCCGGGACAGCCTACGAGCAGTACTTC.

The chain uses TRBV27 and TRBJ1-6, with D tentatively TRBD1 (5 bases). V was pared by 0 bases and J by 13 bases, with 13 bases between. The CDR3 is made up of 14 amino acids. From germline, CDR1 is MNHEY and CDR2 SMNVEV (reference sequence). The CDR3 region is CASSLSGDLTPLHF. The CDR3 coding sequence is TGTGCCAGCAGTTTATCAGGGGATTTAACGCCCCTCCACTTT.